This T cell receptor beta chain emerged from a study of OX40 agonist ivuxolimab in advanced cancers. Whole-study context: Partial responses were observed in three patients, of whom one had hepatocellular carcinoma and two had cutaneous melanoma.

Trimming cost V 6 bases and J 6 bases; bases outside gene matches: 8. The germline gives CDR1 MNHEY, CDR2 SMNVEV (reference sequence). The CDR3 is 14 residues long. The table came from immunoSEQ multiplex PCR; TCRdb's copy has only in-frame clones and leaves some out. Of fewer than 75,000 clones detected, about 87% appear once; the ten largest clones hold 3.5% to 5%. The sequencing here drew on CD4+ or CD8+ T cells sorted from blood, taken in a trial of the OX40 agonist ivuxolimab. The V and J genes are TRBV27 and TRBJ2-1; TRBD2 agrees at 7 bases. The clonotype was recovered from an adult with an advanced solid tumor such as melanoma, head and neck, liver or kidney cancer. This CDR3 reads CASSYLADLNEQFF. The CDR3 DNA reads TGTGCCAGCAGCTACCTAGCGGACCTCAATGAGCAGTTCTTC.